The clone carrying this T cell receptor (beta chain) was picked up many times. The repertoire was sequenced with immunoSEQ multiplex PCR; TCRdb's copy has only in-frame clones and lacks some. The data hold 200,000 to 250,000 clones, with around 86% observed a single time. The data stem from a study of blood T cell repertoires in COVID-19. Whole-study context: There were acute and convalescent COVID-19 samples, and they came from the United States, Italy and Spain. Nucleic acid was either cDNA or gDNA, and it came from T cells, B-cell-depleted T cells, or PBMCs.

Germline CDR1 reads MDHEN; CDR2 reads SYDVKM. The length of the CDR3 is 14 residues. The V segment lost 3 bases and the J segment 3 bases; nucleotides outside the gene matches: 2. The chain employs TRBV28 and TRBJ2-3; TRBD2 aligns across 8 bases. The sequence was obtained from a man of 80 years or more with acute or convalescent COVID-19. Material: peripheral blood. This CDR3 is CASSFLAGTDTQYF. CDR3 DNA sequence: TGTGCCAGCAGTTTCTTAGCGGGAACAGATACGCAGTATTTT.